The clone carrying this TCR beta chain showed up just a few times. Its matching antigen is unknown. The protocol was immunoSEQ multiplex PCR, while the TCRdb copy is restricted to in-frame clones and leaves out a portion. The sample records more than 65,000 clones, under 95% being singletons. The length of the CDR3 is 16 residues. CDR1 MNHNY and CDR2 SVGAGI come from the germline V gene (reference sequence). V lost 5 bases and J 2 bases, leaving 16 bases between the germline ends. The sample comes from a study of T cell clones after liver transplantation. Study-wide background: Graft-donor-reactive sequences were compared with third-party-reactive TCRbeta sequences from pre-transplant mixed lymphocyte reactions. Subjects received no induction therapy and standard immunosuppression until randomization at 12-24 months post-transplant. Patients counted as tolerant after at least one year off all immunosuppression, enzymes not exceeding twice normal.

General study results and limits: Donor-reactive sequences fell more than third party-reactive ones, suggesting partial deletion.

The sample in question was CD4+ T cells from blood, obtained before liver transplant. The source of this sequence is a human donor who received a liver transplant. The chain combines TRBV6-6 with TRBJ1-5; possibly TRBD1 for D (5 bases). The CDR3 loop is CASSAGTDLRNQPQHF. The CDR3 coding sequence is TGTGCCAGCAGTGCCGGGACTGACCTTCGCAATCAGCCCCAGCATTTT.